Listed here are 18 T cell receptor beta chains from one sample, sequenced in a study of cytomegalovirus exposure and HLA in healthy donors. PCR employed 60 Vbeta and 13 Jbeta primers. Produced via immunoSEQ multiplex PCR; TCRdb's table is partial and in-frame only. The data show around 200,000 clones, over 70% seen once. Sequenced input: PBMCs. The receptor source for this set is a woman between 18 and 29 years old in good health and CMV-seronegative.

This chain connects TRBV27 to TRBJ2-7; 7 bases align to TRBD1. Looked up from germline, CDR1 is MNHEY and CDR2 is SMNVEV (reference sequence). V shed 4 bases, J shed 5 bases, and the junction held 8 bases outside the gene matches. The CDR3 runs to 14 residues. CDR3 region: CASSSTGFGNEQYF. The CDR3 coding sequence is TGTGCCAGCAGTTCGACAGGGTTCGGGAACGAGCAGTACTTC.

The V and J genes are TRBV7-6 and TRBJ2-1; 7 bases are shared with TRBD2. The germline CDR1 and CDR2 sequences are SGHVS and FNYEAQ. J lost 2 bases, V lost 3 bases, and 13 bases had no gene match. The length of the CDR3 is 18 residues. The CDR3 loop is CASSFDPSSSGPYNEQFF. DNA for the CDR3: TGTGCCAGCAGCTTTGACCCGTCATCTAGCGGACCCTACAATGAGCAGTTCTTC.

This chain uses TRBV29-1 with TRBJ2-5; 10 nucleotides match TRBD1. Trimming cost V 3 bases and J 6 bases; bases outside gene matches: 10. Germline-derived CDR1 and CDR2 are SQVTM and ANQGSEA. The CDR3 has 15 amino acids. The CDR3 DNA sequence: TGCAGCGTTGAGATGGGACAGGGGAAATTAAAGACCCAGTACTTC. Encoded protein: CSVEMGQGKLKTQYF.

This clone was counted a few times. This chain connects TRBV7-6 to TRBJ2-7; 7 bases line up with TRBD1. V shed 5 bases, J shed 1 base, and the junction held 8 bases outside the gene matches. Germline loops: CDR1 SGHVS, CDR2 FNYEAQ. CDR3 size: 15 residues. The CDR3 reads CASSHRQGQSYEQYF. In nucleotides, the CDR3 is TGTGCCAGCAGCCATCGACAGGGACAATCCTACGAGCAGTACTTC.

This chain links TRBV4-3 with TRBJ2-7; perhaps TRBD2 as D (5 bases). CDR3 size: 17 residues. Germline V CDR1 and CDR2: LGHNA, YSLEER. V was pared by 0 bases and J by 1 base, with 16 bases between. The CDR3 coding sequence is TGCGCCAGCAGCCAAGAGGCGGAGGCTCCATATTCCTACGAGCAGTACTTC. Translation: CASSQEAEAPYSYEQYF.

The gene calls are TRBV27 and TRBJ2-6; TRBD1 agrees at 9 bases. Germline V gene data show CDR1 as MNHEY and CDR2 as SMNVEV (reference sequence). The CDR3 extends over 19 amino acids. The ends lost 0 bases at V and 2 bases at J; junction bases unmatched: 8. CDR3 sequence reads: CASSLSWGQGIAGANVLTF. CDR3 DNA sequence: TGTGCCAGCAGTTTATCGTGGGGACAGGGTATTGCTGGGGCCAACGTCCTGACTTTC.

This sequence joins TRBV18 and TRBJ2-7; TRBD1 agrees at 8 bases. V dropped 6 bases and J dropped 6; count of bases not matched to a gene: 7. The CDR3 is 13 residues long. CDR1 and CDR2 (germline): KGHSH, LQKENI. The CDR3 DNA sequence: TGTGCCAGCTCTCCGACGACAGGGGCCGAGCAGTACTTC. Amino acids: CASSPTTGAEQYF.

The V and J genes are TRBV28 and TRBJ1-1; D gene uncertain. V dropped 5 bases and J dropped 1 base, with 11 bases sitting between them. The germline gives CDR1 MDHEN, CDR2 SYDVKM. The CDR3 consists of 14 residues. CDR3 sequence (DNA): TGTGCCAGCAGTCCGGCCACAGAGAACACTGAAGCTTTCTTT. Encoded protein: CASSPATENTEAFF.

The rearrangement links TRBV9 to TRBJ2-3, with D perhaps TRBD2 (5 bases). Germline V gene data show CDR1 as SGDLS and CDR2 as YYNGEE. V was trimmed by 0 bases and J by 1 base, leaving 6 bases between them. CDR3 length: 14 amino acids. The CDR3 sequence is CASSVDSGTDTQYF. The DNA of the CDR3 is TGTGCCAGCAGCGTAGATAGCGGCACAGATACGCAGTATTTT.

The chain uses TRBV7-6 and TRBJ2-7, with 7 nucleotides matching TRBD1. The V and J ends lost 8 bases and 6 bases, in that order; junction bases with no gene match: 13. Germline assignment: CDR1 SGHVS and CDR2 FNYEAQ. The CDR3 covers 14 residues. This CDR3 reads CASETGTALGEQYF. CDR3 coding DNA: TGTGCCAGCGAAACCGGGACAGCTCTGGGCGAGCAGTACTTC.

The V and J genes are TRBV5-1 and TRBJ2-3; D gene unclear. The germline gives CDR1 SGHRS, CDR2 YFSETQ. The CDR3 is made up of 12 amino acids. V lost 3 bases to trimming and J lost 3 bases, with 5 bases between them. The CDR3 is CASSSGTDTQYF. In DNA form, the CDR3 reads TGCGCCAGCAGCTCAGGAACAGATACGCAGTATTTT.

The V gene is TRBV10-1, the J gene TRBJ2-3; D possibly corresponds to TRBD2 (7 bases). V lost 2 bases and J 6 bases, leaving 12 bases between the germline ends. From germline, CDR1 is WNHNN and CDR2 SYGVQD (reference sequence). The CDR3 runs to 14 residues. CDR3 nucleotides: TGCGCCAGCAGTGAGGCGGGGGCCGATGATACGCAGTATTTT. Translation: CASSEAGADDTQYF.

V and J are TRBV7-9 and TRBJ2-2; a possible D gene is TRBD1 (6 bases). CDR3 size: 14 residues. Germline assignment: CDR1 SEHNR and CDR2 FQNEAQ (reference sequence). V was trimmed by 5 bases and J by 3 bases, leaving 10 bases between them. The CDR3, as DNA: TGTGCCAGCAGCACCAACAGGGACACCGGGGAGCTGTTTTTT. Protein product: CASSTNRDTGELFF.

V and J are TRBV6-1 and TRBJ2-1; 11 bases agree with TRBD2. The V gene's germline CDR1 is MNHNS and CDR2 SASEGT. The CDR3 extends over 15 amino acids. The V and J ends lost 6 bases and 5 bases, in that order; junction bases with no gene match: 6. CDR3 region: CASRLGTSGNNEQFF. The DNA for the CDR3 is TGTGCCAGCAGGCTAGGGACTAGCGGAAACAATGAGCAGTTCTTC.

This rearrangement joins TRBV14 to TRBJ1-6; TRBD1 aligns across 7 bases. V dropped 2 bases and J dropped 2; count of bases not matched to a gene: 3. The CDR3 runs to 16 residues. Germline loops: CDR1 SGHDN, CDR2 FVKESK. The CDR3 protein is CASSQRQGTYNSPLHF. The CDR3 DNA reads as TGTGCCAGCAGCCAAAGACAGGGCACCTATAATTCACCCCTCCACTTT.

This clone was picked up a small number of times. The chain uses TRBV5-6 and TRBJ1-4, with 7 bases lining up with TRBD1. V gave up 2 bases and J gave up 3 bases; unmatched junction bases: 4. Germline lookup yields CDR1 SGHDT and CDR2 YYEEEE. This CDR3 has 15 residues. CDR3 amino acids: CASSLPTGANEKLFF. CDR3 bases: TGTGCCAGCAGCTTACCTACAGGGGCTAATGAAAAACTGTTTTTT.

This chain joins TRBV7-9 and TRBJ2-2, with 8 bases fitting TRBD1. The trim removed 3 bases at V and 5 bases at J, leaving 8 bases unmatched. This CDR3 has 16 amino acids. Germline CDR1 SEHNR, CDR2 FQNEAQ (reference sequence). CDR3 coding DNA: TGTGCCAGCAGCTTGGCCGGGACAGGAGAAACCGGGGAGCTGTTTTTT. Protein: CASSLAGTGETGELFF.

V is TRBV10-3 and J is TRBJ2-7, with 11 nucleotides matching TRBD1. The CDR3 contains 15 residues. CDR1 is ENHRY, CDR2 SYGVKD, per germline. After removal of 7 bases from V and 2 bases from J, the junction contained 7 bases not matched to a gene. The CDR3 DNA reads as TGTGCCATCACCCTTGGGACAGGGGGAACCTACGAGCAGTACTTC. Translation gives CAITLGTGGTYEQYF.